This T cell receptor beta chain is from a study of control samples from healthy donors and cancer patients. The protocol was immunoSEQ multiplex PCR, while the TCRdb copy is restricted to in-frame clones and leaves out a portion. The sample consists of 170,000 or so clones, roughly 92% of them appearing once. CDR3 length: 12 residues. V was cut by 4 bases and J by 8 bases, with 11 bases left in between. The germline CDR1 and CDR2 sequences are MNHEY and SVGEGT. The rearrangement links TRBV6-2 or TRBV6-3 to TRBJ1-1; the D is unclear. What was sequenced was blood. The sequence derives from a man under 40 in good health. CDR3 in amino acids: CASSFSLREAFF. CDR3 bases: TGTGCCAGCAGTTTTTCACTCCGAGAAGCTTTCTTT.